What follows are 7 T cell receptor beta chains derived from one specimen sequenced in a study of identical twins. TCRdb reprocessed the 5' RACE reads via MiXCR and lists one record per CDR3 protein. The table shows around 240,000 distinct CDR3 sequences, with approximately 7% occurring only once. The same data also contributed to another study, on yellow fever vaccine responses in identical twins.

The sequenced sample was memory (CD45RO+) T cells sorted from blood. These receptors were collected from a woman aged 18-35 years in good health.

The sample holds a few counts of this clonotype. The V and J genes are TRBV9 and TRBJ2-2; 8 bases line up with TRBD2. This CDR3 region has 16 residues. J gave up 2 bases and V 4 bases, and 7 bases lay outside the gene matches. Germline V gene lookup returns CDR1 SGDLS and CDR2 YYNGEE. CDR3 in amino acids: CASSKQRGGNTGELFF. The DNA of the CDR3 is TGTGCCAGCAGCAAACAACGGGGGGGCAACACCGGGGAGCTGTTTTTT. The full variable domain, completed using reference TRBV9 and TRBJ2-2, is DSGVTQTPKHLITATGQRVTLRCSPRSGDLSVYWYQQSLDQGLQFLIQYYNGEERAKGNILERFSAQQFPDLHSELNLSSLELGDSALYFCASSKQRGGNTGELFFGEGSRLTVL.

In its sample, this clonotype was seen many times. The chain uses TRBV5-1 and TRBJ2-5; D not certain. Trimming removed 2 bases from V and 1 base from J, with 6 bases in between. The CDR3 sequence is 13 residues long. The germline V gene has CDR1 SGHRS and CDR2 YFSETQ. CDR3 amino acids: CASSLDTQETQYF. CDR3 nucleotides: TGCGCCAGCAGCTTAGACACCCAAGAGACCCAGTACTTC.

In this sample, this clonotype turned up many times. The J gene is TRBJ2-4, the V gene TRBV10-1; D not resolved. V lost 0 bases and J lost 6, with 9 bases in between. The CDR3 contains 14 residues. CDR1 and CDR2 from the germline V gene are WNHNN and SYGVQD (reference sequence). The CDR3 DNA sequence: TGCGCCAGCAGTGAGTCGAGTGACGGAAACATTCAGTACTTC. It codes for CASSESSDGNIQYF.

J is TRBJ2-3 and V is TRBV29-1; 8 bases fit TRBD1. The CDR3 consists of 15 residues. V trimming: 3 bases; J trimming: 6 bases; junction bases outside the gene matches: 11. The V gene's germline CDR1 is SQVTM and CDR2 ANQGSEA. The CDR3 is CSVESSSQGADTQYF. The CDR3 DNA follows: TGCAGCGTTGAGAGTTCTAGCCAGGGGGCGGATACGCAGTATTTT.

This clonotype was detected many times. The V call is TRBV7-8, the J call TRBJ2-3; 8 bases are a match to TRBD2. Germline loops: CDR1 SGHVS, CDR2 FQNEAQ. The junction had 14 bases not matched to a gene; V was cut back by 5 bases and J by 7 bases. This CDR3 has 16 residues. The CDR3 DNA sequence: TGTGCCAGCAGCACTCCCGGGGGGGTTAAAAGGAATACGCAGTATTTT. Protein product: CASSTPGGVKRNTQYF.

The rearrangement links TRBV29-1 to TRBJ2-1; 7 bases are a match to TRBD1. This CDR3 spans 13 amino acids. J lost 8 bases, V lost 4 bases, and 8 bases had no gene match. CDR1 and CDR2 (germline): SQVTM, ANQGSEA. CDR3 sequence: CSVVKGANDEQFF. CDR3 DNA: TGCAGCGTTGTGAAGGGGGCGAACGATGAGCAGTTCTTC.

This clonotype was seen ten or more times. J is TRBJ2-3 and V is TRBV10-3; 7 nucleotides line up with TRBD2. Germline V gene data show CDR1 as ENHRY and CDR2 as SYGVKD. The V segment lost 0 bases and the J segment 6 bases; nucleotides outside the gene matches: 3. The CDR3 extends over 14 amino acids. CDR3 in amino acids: CAISESREGDTQYF. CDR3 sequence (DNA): TGTGCCATCAGTGAGTCCAGGGAGGGGGATACGCAGTATTTT.